This T cell receptor beta chain emerged from a study of blood T cells in healthy people across ages. PCR was performed a second time for about 6 to 12 cycles using a sample-barcoded 5' primer and a J-beta primer mix. Each CDR3 protein is one row after TCRdb ran MiXCR on the 5' RACE reads. The sample holds 700,000 to 900,000 distinct CDR3 sequences, about 55% seen once. Losses at the gene ends were 4 bases for V and 6 bases for J; bases not matched to a gene: 11. This CDR3 is 15 amino acids long. The V gene's germline CDR1 is DFQATT and CDR2 SNEGSKA (reference sequence). Points from the study as a whole: Naive CD4+ cell counts and diversity both ran higher in long-lived than in aged donors.

Of note for this clonotype: Its antigen is as yet unknown.

The chain links TRBV20-1 to TRBJ2-1; TRBD2 matches at 8 bases. The TCR originated in a man older than 75 in good health. The sample was blood. The CDR3 spells CSAIRGGRKINEQFF. As DNA, the CDR3 is TGCAGTGCTATAAGAGGCGGGAGGAAGATCAATGAGCAGTTCTTC.